This TCR beta chain was sequenced during a study of T-cell memory formation after mild COVID-19 (dated by TCRdb to the early 2020s). Study-level background: TCR sequence clusters from the two donors were found to be largely donor specific. T-cell clones expanding and contracting after mild COVID-19 in two donors were tracked by longitudinal TCRalpha and TCRbeta repertoire sequencing. The cohort comprised two young, previously healthy adult volunteers, one female and one male.

Overall study results and their limits: The study included only a couple of mild cases, and larger cohorts that include severe cases with pre-infection samples were judged to be necessary. Clones that contracted from day 15 to 85 showed balanced CD4/CD8 phenotypes, whereas a second wave of clones that expanded from day 15 to 37 leaned towards CD4+. SARS-CoV-2 specificity was not confirmed for the second-wave clones peaking on day 37. Contracting CD4+ clones appeared mostly in the CM and EM memory subsets, whereas CD8+ clones were enriched in EMRA. The detection of some responding clones in pre-infection memory suggests that pre-existing cross-reactive memory T cells joined the SARS-CoV-2 response.

Sequencer: Illumina NovaSeq 6000. cDNA libraries for TCRalpha and TCRbeta were prepared by 5'RACE using constant-segment primers, with sample barcodes and unique molecular identifiers added. Trizol reagent was used to extract RNA from every sample. The libraries were amplified in two PCR steps, and the second step added a second sample barcode and Illumina TruSeq adapters. Sequencing of libraries was performed on an Illumina NovaSeq with 2 x 150 bp paired-end reads. Concerning the study's data processing: With migec v1.2.7, reads were demultiplexed and then collapsed into UMI-guided consensus sequences. Using mixcr v2.1.11, UMI consensuses were aligned to TRA and TRB V and J templates and then assembled into clonotypes. Clonotypes were classified as expanded or contracted when called significant by both edgeR and NoisET, with noise models trained on biological replicates. edgeR calls used a false discovery rate-adjusted p below 0.01 and a log2 fold-change threshold of 1. As an exploratory analysis of dynamics, PCA with hierarchical clustering was applied to max-normalized trajectories of the 1000 most abundant clonotypes. Separately sequenced CD4+ and CD8+ repertoires were used to assign a CD4 or CD8 phenotype to each responding clone. Through fastp at Q25 and MiXCR, TCRdb rebuilt clones from the public reads, retaining in-frame beta chains. Every distinct CDR3 protein forms one entry, paired with its most common genes and DNA. TCRdb, not the authors, supplied the V and J calls. This sample has about 110,000 distinct CDR3 sequences in its table, and approximately 17% of those were observed once. 25% to 30% of the sample is held by the ten biggest clonotypes.

Details on this clonotype: There is no known antigen for this receptor. The input lacks base qualities; no much larger clone sits a single base away.

Ficoll-Paque density gradient centrifugation was the method used to isolate PBMCs. The CDR3 covers 12 residues, taking in both the cysteine and the phenylalanine. Only CDR3 DNA is held: 36 bases, read in frame from base 1. V is shortened by 6 bases, J by 4 bases, and the region joining them spans 9 bases. The origin of this receptor is an adult woman who had mild COVID-19 (a few samples of this study predate the infection). The sample titles of this study are shuffled in the database, so cell type and time point are left out; the donor was told from shared clones. The material sequenced was PBMCs or a T cell subset sorted from them (not recorded which). The sequence joins TRBV12-3 or TRBV12-4 to TRBJ1-2, with no confident D gene call. The bases are TGTGCCAGCAGCCCCTCAGCCTATGGCTACACCTTC. Its protein is CASSPSAYGYTF.